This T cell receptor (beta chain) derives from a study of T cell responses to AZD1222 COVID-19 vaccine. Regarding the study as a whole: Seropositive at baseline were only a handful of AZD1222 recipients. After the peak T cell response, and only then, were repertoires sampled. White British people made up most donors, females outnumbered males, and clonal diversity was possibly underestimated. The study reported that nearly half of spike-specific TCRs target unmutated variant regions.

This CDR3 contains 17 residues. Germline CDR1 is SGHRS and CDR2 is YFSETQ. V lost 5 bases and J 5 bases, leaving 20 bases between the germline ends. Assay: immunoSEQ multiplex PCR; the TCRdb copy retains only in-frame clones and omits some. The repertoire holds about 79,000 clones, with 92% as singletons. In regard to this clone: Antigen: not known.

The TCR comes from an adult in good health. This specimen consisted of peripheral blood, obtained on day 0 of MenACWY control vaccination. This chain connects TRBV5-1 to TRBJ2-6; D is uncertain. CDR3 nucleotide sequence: TGCGCCAGCAGTTCTACAGTCCGGTCCAGTTGGGCCAACGTCCTGACTTTC. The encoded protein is CASSSTVRSSWANVLTF.